The source of this T cell receptor (beta chain) is a study of CD4 T cells in relation to SARS-CoV-2 and coronaviruses. Study background: Crossreactive spike epitopes shared across donors were mapped to their HLA restriction.

V dropped 3 bases and J dropped 4; count of bases not matched to a gene: 17. This CDR3 contains 18 residues. The germline V gene encodes CDR1 DFQATT and CDR2 SNEGSKA (reference sequence). Using immunoSEQ multiplex PCR, the repertoire was profiled, and TCRdb retains in-frame clones only, with some absent. Here the sample spans more than 55,000 clones, about nine tenths being singletons. The unexposed donors gave CD4+ T cells in about 2011-2018, prior to COVID-19. The V call is TRBV20-1, the J call TRBJ2-1; 8 nucleotides align to TRBD2. The TCR sequence derives from a human donor in good health. Sequenced: memory CD4+ T cells from PBMCs. The CDR3 loop reads CSASRAGLGTSFYNEQFF. The CDR3 bases are TGCAGTGCTAGTCGCGCCGGGCTCGGGACTAGTTTTTACAATGAGCAGTTCTTC.